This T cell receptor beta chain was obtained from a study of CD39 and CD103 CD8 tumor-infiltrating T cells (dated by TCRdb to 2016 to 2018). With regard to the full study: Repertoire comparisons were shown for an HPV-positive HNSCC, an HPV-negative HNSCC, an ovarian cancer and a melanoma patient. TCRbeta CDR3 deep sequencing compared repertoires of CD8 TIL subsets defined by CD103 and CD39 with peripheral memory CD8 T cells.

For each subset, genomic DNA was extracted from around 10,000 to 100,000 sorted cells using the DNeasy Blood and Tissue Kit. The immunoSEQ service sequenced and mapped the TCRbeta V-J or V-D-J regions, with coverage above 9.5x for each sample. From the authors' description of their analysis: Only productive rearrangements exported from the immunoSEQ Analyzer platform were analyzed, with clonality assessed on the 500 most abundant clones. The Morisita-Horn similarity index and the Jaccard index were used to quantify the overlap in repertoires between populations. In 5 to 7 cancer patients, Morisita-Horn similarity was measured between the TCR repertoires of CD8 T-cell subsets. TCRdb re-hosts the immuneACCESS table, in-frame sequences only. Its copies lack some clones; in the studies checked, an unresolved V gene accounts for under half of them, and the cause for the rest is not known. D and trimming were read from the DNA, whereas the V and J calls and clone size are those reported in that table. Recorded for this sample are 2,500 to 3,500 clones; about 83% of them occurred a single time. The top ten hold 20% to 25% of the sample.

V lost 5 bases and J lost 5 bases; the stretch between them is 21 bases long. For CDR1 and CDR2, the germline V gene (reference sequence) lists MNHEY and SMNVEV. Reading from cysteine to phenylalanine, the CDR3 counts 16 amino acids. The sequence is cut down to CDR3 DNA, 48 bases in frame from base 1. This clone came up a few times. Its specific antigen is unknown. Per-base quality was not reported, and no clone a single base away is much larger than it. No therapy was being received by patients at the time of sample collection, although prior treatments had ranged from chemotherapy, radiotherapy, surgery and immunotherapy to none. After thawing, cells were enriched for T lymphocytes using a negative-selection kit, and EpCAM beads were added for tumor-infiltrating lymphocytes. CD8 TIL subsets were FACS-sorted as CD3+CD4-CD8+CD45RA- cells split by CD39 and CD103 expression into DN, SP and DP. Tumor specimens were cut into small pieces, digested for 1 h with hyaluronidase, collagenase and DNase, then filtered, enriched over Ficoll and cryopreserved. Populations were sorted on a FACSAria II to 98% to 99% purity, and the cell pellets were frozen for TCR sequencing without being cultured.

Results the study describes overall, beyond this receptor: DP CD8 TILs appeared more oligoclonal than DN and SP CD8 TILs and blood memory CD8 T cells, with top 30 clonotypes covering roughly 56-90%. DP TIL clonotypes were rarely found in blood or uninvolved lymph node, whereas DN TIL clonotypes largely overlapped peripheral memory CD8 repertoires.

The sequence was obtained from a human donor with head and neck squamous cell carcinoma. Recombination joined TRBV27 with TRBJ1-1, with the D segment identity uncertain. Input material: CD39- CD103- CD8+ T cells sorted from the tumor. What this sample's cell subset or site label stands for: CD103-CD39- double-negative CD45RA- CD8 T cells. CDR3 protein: CASSLYKEPGGTEAFF. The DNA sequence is TGTGCCAGCAGTCTATACAAAGAACCGGGTGGTACTGAAGCTTTCTTT.